This T cell receptor beta chain was recorded in a study of T-cell memory formation after mild COVID-19. Notes on the study in general: The finding that pre-infection memory included some responding clones suggested that cross-reactive memory joined. Mainly CM and EM harbored the contracting CD4+ clones; mainly EMRA harbored the CD8+ ones. Whether second-wave clones peaking at day 37 were SARS-CoV-2 specific went unconfirmed.

Trimming pared 7 bases from V and 1 base from J, leaving 22 bases between. This CDR3 has 17 amino acids. The V gene's germline CDR1 is SQVTM and CDR2 ANQGSEA. This clonotype has ten or more counts. Its antigen is undetermined. Barcoded TCR alpha and TCR beta cDNA libraries with UMIs came from 5'RACE using constant-segment primers. TCRdb re-derived calls from the 5' RACE reads in MiXCR, one entry per CDR3 protein. This sample carries about 16,000 distinct CDR3 sequences, 23% of them seen once, and the ten largest clones take 50% to 60%. This clonotype originated in a man between 18 and 35 years old who had mild COVID-19 (a few samples of this study predate the infection). Cell type and time point are not known. The sequencing input was PBMCs or a T cell subset sorted from them (not recorded which). This chain connects TRBV29-1 to TRBJ2-2; possibly TRBD1 for D (6 bases). This CDR3 is CSAQLWDNTLNTGELFF. CDR3 sequence (DNA): TGCAGCGCCCAGCTATGGGACAATACATTGAACACCGGGGAGCTGTTTTTT.